This T cell receptor (beta chain) was recovered during a study of CD8+ T cells in alopecia areata. Sequencing templates came from extracted RNA that was reverse transcribed into cDNA. Using immunoSEQ multiplex PCR, the repertoire was profiled, and TCRdb retains in-frame clones only, with some absent. The table has roughly 200,000 clones, approximately 47% seen once. Treatment noted: oral pan-JAK inhibitor, 5-10 mg twice daily. With 1 base removed from V and 5 bases from J, the gap between germline ends came to 12 bases. CDR1 is SGDLS, CDR2 YYNGEE, per germline. CDR3 length equals 15 residues. This clone has more than one count but fewer than ten.

The chain combines TRBV9 with TRBJ1-4, with no clear D. The sample here was CD4+ T cells sorted from blood, taken at approximately week 37, from a patient treated with tofacitinib. This receptor was obtained from a human donor with alopecia areata. This CDR3 is CASSVRAAENEKLFF. The CDR3 DNA is TGTGCCAGCAGCGTACGGGCGGCGGAAAATGAAAAACTGTTTTTT.